One sample yielded the 16 T cell receptor beta chains listed below, sequenced in a study of identical twins. Via MiXCR, TCRdb re-called the 5' RACE reads, giving one row per CDR3 protein. The sample records roughly 700,000 distinct CDR3 sequences, 8.6% being singletons. These data also featured in a second study, about yellow fever vaccine responses in identical twins.

The sequenced sample consisted of PBMCs. These receptor sequences come from a woman aged 18-29 years in good health.

This clonotype has just a few counts. This sequence joins TRBV27 and TRBJ2-1, with 14 positions matching TRBD2. Germline-derived CDR1 and CDR2 are MNHEY and SMNVEV (reference sequence). After removal of 6 bases from V and 0 bases from J, the junction contained 7 bases not matched to a gene. This CDR3 is 18 amino acids long. CDR3 DNA: TGTGCCAGCAGCCAGGGACTAGCGGGAGTTTCCTCCTACAATGAGCAGTTCTTC. This translates into CASSQGLAGVSSYNEQFF.

Remarks on this clonotype: A much larger clonotype is one base distant, so this may be a read error. The chain couples TRBV29-1 to TRBJ2-1; no clear D. CDR1 is SQVTM, CDR2 ANQGSEA, per germline. The CDR3 extends over 9 amino acids. The V and J ends lost 3 bases and 15 bases respectively, with 9 bases between them. The CDR3 spells CSVDGSPFF. The CDR3 DNA reads TGCAGCGTTGATGGTTCTCCGTTCTTC.

There are many counts of this clonotype. The chain combines TRBV10-3 with TRBJ1-5; no definite D call. Germline CDR1 ENHRY, CDR2 SYGVKD. The V end was cut by 3 bases, the J end by 10 bases, with 16 bases between. CDR3 length: 14 residues. CDR3 nucleotides: TGTGCCATCAGTGATATCGGGGAATGGTCTCCCCAGCATTTT. Translating it yields CAISDIGEWSPQHF.

This clonotype was seen repeatedly, ten times or more. J is TRBJ1-6 and V is TRBV28; 7 bases agree with TRBD1. J gave up 9 bases and V 5 bases, and 7 bases lay outside the gene matches. Germline loops: CDR1 MDHEN, CDR2 SYDVKM. The CDR3 is 14 residues long. CDR3 bases: TGTGCCAGCAGTCAACAGGGGATCGGTTCACCCCTCCACTTT. Translation gives CASSQQGIGSPLHF.

This clonotype was detected a few times. DNA of the CDR3: TGTGCCAGCAGCTTAGATCTAACAGAGGGGGGCTACACCTTC. Translating it yields CASSLDLTEGGYTF. V and J are TRBV7-9 and TRBJ1-2; tentative D call: TRBD1 (5 bases). Between the trimmed V and J ends, which lost 1 base and 8 bases, there was a span of 14 bases. The CDR3 has 14 amino acids. Germline V CDR1 and CDR2: SEHNR, FQNEAQ (reference sequence).

The rearrangement joins TRBV5-1 to TRBJ2-2; D uncertain. With 4 bases removed from V and 0 bases from J, the gap between germline ends came to 10 bases. From germline, CDR1 is SGHRS and CDR2 YFSETQ. The CDR3 contains 15 residues. CDR3 DNA: TGCGCCAGCAGCGAATCACTCTCGAACACCGGGGAGCTGTTTTTT. Amino acid sequence: CASSESLSNTGELFF.

This clonotype was seen a handful of times. The V and J genes are TRBV3-1 and TRBJ2-3; 8 nucleotides match TRBD2. The V gene end was trimmed by 1 base and the J gene end by 5 bases; junction bases not matched to a gene: 11. The CDR3 runs 17 residues. Germline CDR1 and CDR2: LGHDT and YNNKEL (reference sequence). The CDR3 is CASSQVRLASGGDTQYF. The CDR3 bases are TGTGCCAGCAGCCAAGTGAGACTAGCGTCAGGCGGAGATACGCAGTATTTT.

V and J are TRBV7-2 and TRBJ2-1; 14 bases map to TRBD2. Germline CDR1 reads SGHTA; CDR2 reads FQGNSA. The trim removed 1 base at V and 12 bases at J, leaving 8 bases unmatched. The CDR3 covers 16 residues. Written as DNA, the CDR3 is TGTGCCAGCAGCTTAGGTGGGACTAGCGGGGGTCGAAGGCAGTTCTTC. Translating gives CASSLGGTSGGRRQFF.

This clonotype turned up a few times. V is TRBV28 and J is TRBJ2-7, with D possibly being TRBD2 (5 bases). Germline CDR1 reads MDHEN; CDR2 reads SYDVKM. V shed 5 bases and J shed 0 bases, with 17 bases lying between them. The CDR3 totals 16 residues. The CDR3 sequence: CASSPGGLSSSYEQYF. The CDR3 DNA is TGTGCCAGCAGTCCCGGAGGACTGTCGAGCTCCTACGAGCAGTACTTC.

This clonotype was recorded at least ten times. V is TRBV4-3 and J is TRBJ2-1; perhaps TRBD2 as D (5 bases). The CDR3 is made up of 17 amino acids. Trimming cost V 1 base and J 1 base, with 14 bases left between them. The germline gives CDR1 LGHNA, CDR2 YSLEER. CDR3 region: CASSQGEGSLSYNEQFF. DNA for the CDR3: TGCGCCAGCAGCCAAGGAGAAGGGAGTTTGTCCTACAATGAGCAGTTCTTC.

This clonotype was counted a few times. The chain links TRBV10-3 to TRBJ2-5, with TRBD2 matching 7 bases. With 8 bases clipped from V and 5 bases from J, the junction kept 17 bases outside the gene matches. The CDR3 spans 16 residues. The V gene's germline CDR1 is ENHRY and CDR2 SYGVKD. The CDR3 DNA reads as TGTGCCATCGGGGGGGTGCAGGTGGCCGGAGACGAGACCCAGTACTTC. Its protein is CAIGGVQVAGDETQYF.

In this sample, this clonotype turned up a few times. The rearrangement links TRBV27 to TRBJ2-3; D is perhaps TRBD2 (6 bases). From germline, CDR1 is MNHEY and CDR2 SMNVEV (reference sequence). The V and J ends lost 0 bases and 4 bases respectively, with 17 bases between them. This CDR3 spans 17 amino acids. The CDR3 nucleotides read TGTGCCAGCAGTTTATCCAGCGCGGGAAGGACCCCAGATACGCAGTATTTT. Its protein product is CASSLSSAGRTPDTQYF.

This clonotype was detected ten times or more. The chain carries TRBV12-3 or TRBV12-4 and TRBJ1-2, with a weak D call TRBD1 (5 bases). There are 14 residues in the CDR3. The V end was cut by 2 bases, the J end by 3 bases, with 10 bases between. In nucleotides, the CDR3 is TGTGCCAGCAGTTTAAATGGGGGAGACTATGGCTACACCTTC. Translated: CASSLNGGDYGYTF.

The chain links TRBV12-3 or TRBV12-4 to TRBJ1-6; D not resolved. With 3 bases removed from V and 7 bases from J, the gap between germline ends came to 7 bases. The CDR3 is 13 residues long. CDR3: CASSFSLNSPLHF. CDR3 nucleotides: TGTGCCAGCAGTTTTTCTTTGAATTCACCCCTCCACTTT.

The V gene is TRBV7-8, the J gene TRBJ2-2; tentatively, D is TRBD1 (6 bases). The CDR3 consists of 14 residues. Germline V gene data show CDR1 as SGHVS and CDR2 as FQNEAQ. Trimming stripped 2 bases from V and 4 bases from J, with 8 bases between. CDR3 in amino acids: CASSLQQGTGELFF. In nucleotides, the CDR3 is TGTGCCAGCAGCTTACAACAGGGCACCGGGGAGCTGTTTTTT.

The gene calls are TRBV20-1 and TRBJ2-7; D may be TRBD1 (5 bases). Germline CDR1 is DFQATT and CDR2 is SNEGSKA (reference sequence). CDR3 length equals 12 residues. The germline V and J ends were trimmed by 5 bases and 6 bases, with 14 bases remaining between them. Here the CDR3 reads CSAGALTREQYF. The CDR3 coding sequence is TGCAGTGCTGGGGCCCTTACTCGCGAGCAGTACTTC.